This paragraph covers one T cell receptor (beta chain) sequence. Its target is unknown. The method was immunoSEQ multiplex PCR; TCRdb's version includes in-frame clones alone and lacks a portion of them. The data show 100,000 to 150,000 clones, around 87% seen once. This sample was taken from a study of T cell responses to AZD1222 COVID-19 vaccine. About the study: Pooling was applied to second doses at about 4 or about 12 weeks. Study-wide points: Compared with day 0, the breadth and depth of the Spike-specific TCR repertoire rose significantly after two doses of AZD1222. Vaccine-related CD4 TCRs covered spike, predominating at 160-218 and 743-854. As reported, nearly half of all spike-specific TCRs target variant regions that are unmutated.

CDR1 is SGHVS, CDR2 FNYEAQ, per germline. There are 16 residues in the CDR3. Between the trimmed V and J ends, which lost 1 base and 3 bases, there was a span of 10 bases. The chain employs TRBV7-6 and TRBJ2-6; no firm D call. This sequence was found in an adult in good health. This specimen consisted of peripheral blood, obtained on day 0 of AZD1222 vaccination. The CDR3 loop reads CASSLGTLGGANVLTF. The CDR3 coding sequence is TGTGCCAGCAGCTTAGGGACCTTGGGTGGGGCCAACGTCCTGACTTTC.